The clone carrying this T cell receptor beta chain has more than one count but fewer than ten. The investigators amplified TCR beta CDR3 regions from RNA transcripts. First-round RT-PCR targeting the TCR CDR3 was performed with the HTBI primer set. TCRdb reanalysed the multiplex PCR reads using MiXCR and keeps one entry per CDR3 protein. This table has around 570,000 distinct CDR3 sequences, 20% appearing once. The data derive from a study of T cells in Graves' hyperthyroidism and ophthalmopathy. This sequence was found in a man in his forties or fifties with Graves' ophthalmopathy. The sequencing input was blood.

CDR3 in DNA: TGTGCCAGCAGTTTTTCAAGGGACACGGAAGTTGGGGACCATGGCTACACCTTC. Its protein is CASSFSRDTEVGDHGYTF. This chain joins TRBV12-3 or TRBV12-4 and TRBJ1-2, with a weak D call TRBD1 (6 bases). This CDR3 comprises 18 residues. Trimming pared 3 bases from V and 6 bases from J, leaving 26 bases between.